This TCR beta chain was recorded in a study of CD8 T cells in ankylosing spondylitis. Study outcomes and limitations: There was a TCR beta motif, made of roughly eight highly homologous variants, that appeared characteristic of ankylosing spondylitis blood. Disease-linked clones, CD8+, were relatively rare in peripheral blood.

J gave up 1 base and V 6 bases, and 2 bases lay outside the gene matches. Germline CDR1 is DFQATT and CDR2 is SNEGSKA (reference sequence). This CDR3 comprises 14 residues. One entry per CDR3 protein results from TCRdb running MiXCR on the 5' RACE reads. Here the sample spans more than 200,000 distinct CDR3 sequences, roughly 25% being singletons. In regard to this clonotype: Its antigen is undetermined.

The sequencing input was blood, either unsorted or a sorted T cell fraction (not recorded which). This sequence was found in a male donor with ankylosing spondylitis or in good health (not recorded which). The rearrangement links TRBV20-1 to TRBJ2-3; 12 positions agree with TRBD2. The CDR3 bases are TGCAGTGCCCCTAGCGGGGGGGGCACAGATACGCAGTATTTT. It encodes CSAPSGGGTDTQYF.